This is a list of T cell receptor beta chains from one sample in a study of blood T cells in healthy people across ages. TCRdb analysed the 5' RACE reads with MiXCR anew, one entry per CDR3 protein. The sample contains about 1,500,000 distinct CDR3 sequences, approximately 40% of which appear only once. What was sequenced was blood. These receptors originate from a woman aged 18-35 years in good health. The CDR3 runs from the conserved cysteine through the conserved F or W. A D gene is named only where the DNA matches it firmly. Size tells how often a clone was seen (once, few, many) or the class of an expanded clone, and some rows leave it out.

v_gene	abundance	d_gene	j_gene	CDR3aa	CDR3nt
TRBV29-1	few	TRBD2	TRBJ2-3	CSGLPGTSGRTDTQYF	TGCAGCGGCCTCCCCGGGACTAGCGGGAGAACAGATACGCAGTATTTT
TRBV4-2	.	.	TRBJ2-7	CASSQAGQPYEQYF	TGTGCCAGCAGCCAAGCCGGACAGCCCTACGAGCAGTACTTC
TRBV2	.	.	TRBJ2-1	CASGGGQGNEQFF	TGTGCCAGCGGTGGAGGCCAGGGGAATGAGCAGTTCTTC
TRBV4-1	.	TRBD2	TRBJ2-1	CASSQVGSGGAGSYNEQFF	TGCGCCAGCAGCCAAGTAGGTAGCGGGGGGGCCGGGTCCTACAATGAGCAGTTCTTC
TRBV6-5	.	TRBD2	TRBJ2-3	CTSSYTQPGLAGAWTDTQYF	TGTACCAGCAGTTACACCCAACCGGGACTAGCGGGAGCGTGGACAGATACGCAGTATTTT
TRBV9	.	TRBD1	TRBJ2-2	CASSPRTGEYTGELFF	TGTGCCAGCAGCCCCAGGACAGGGGAGTACACCGGGGAGCTGTTTTTT
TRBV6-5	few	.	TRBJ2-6	CASTPGFYSGANVLTF	TGTGCCAGCACCCCGGGCTTTTACTCTGGGGCCAACGTCCTGACTTTC
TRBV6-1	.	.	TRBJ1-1	CASRPQTAGVMNTEAFF	TGTGCCAGCAGGCCGCAGACAGCAGGAGTTATGAACACTGAAGCTTTCTTT
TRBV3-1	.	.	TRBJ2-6	CASSFDTRGAGANVLTF	TGTGCCAGCAGCTTCGACACGCGGGGCGCTGGGGCCAACGTCCTGACTTTC
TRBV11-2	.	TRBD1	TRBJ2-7	CASTSPDRANEQYF	TGTGCCAGCACCTCACCCGACAGGGCCAACGAGCAGTACTTC
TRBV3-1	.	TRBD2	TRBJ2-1	CASSLGLAGGPGQFF	TGTGCCAGCAGCCTGGGACTAGCGGGGGGGCCTGGTCAGTTCTTC
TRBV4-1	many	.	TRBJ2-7	CASRDKVWESYEQYF	TGCGCCAGCAGAGATAAAGTTTGGGAGTCCTACGAGCAGTACTTC
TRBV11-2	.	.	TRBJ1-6	CASSQDSFTLNSPLHF	TGTGCCAGCAGCCAGGACAGTTTTACCCTGAATTCACCCCTCCACTTT
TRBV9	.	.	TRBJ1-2	CASSVEVSPASRGYTF	TGTGCCAGCAGCGTAGAGGTCAGCCCGGCCTCACGGGGCTACACCTTC
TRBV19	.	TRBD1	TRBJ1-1	CASNSQGMNTEAFF	TGTGCCAGTAATTCACAGGGGATGAACACTGAAGCTTTCTTT
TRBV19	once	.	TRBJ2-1	CASSMSSGSSYNEQFF	TGTGCCAGTAGTATGAGTAGCGGAAGCTCCTACAATGAGCAGTTCTTC
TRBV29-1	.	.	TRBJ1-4	CSVEVEGAGEKLFF	TGCAGCGTTGAAGTTGAAGGGGCCGGAGAAAAACTGTTTTTT
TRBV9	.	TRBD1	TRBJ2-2	CASSSKTGVAGELFF	TGTGCCAGCAGCTCAAAGACAGGGGTGGCCGGGGAGCTGTTTTTT
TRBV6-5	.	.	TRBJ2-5	CASSGQGQGETQYF	TGTGCCAGCAGTGGGCAGGGGCAGGGAGAGACCCAGTACTTC
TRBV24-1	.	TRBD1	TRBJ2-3	CATSDASSPGTGGSDTQYF	TGTGCCACCAGTGATGCGTCCTCACCCGGGACAGGGGGTTCAGATACGCAGTATTTT
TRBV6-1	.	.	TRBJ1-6	CASSEVVDSPLHF	TGTGCCAGCAGTGAAGTTGTCGATTCACCCCTCCACTTT
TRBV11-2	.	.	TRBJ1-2	CASTTDGSYDYTF	TGTGCCAGCACGACGGATGGTTCGTATGACTACACCTTC
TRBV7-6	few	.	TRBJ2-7	CASSLNTAAYEQYF	TGTGCCAGCAGCTTGAACACCGCGGCATACGAGCAGTACTTC
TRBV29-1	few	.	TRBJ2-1	CSAVQGNEQFF	TGCAGCGCTGTACAGGGAAATGAGCAGTTCTTC
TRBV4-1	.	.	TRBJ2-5	CASSQKSPGQETQYF	TGCGCCAGCAGCCAAAAATCGCCGGGACAAGAGACCCAGTACTTC
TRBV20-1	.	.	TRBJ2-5	CSAAMNTGGRETQYF	TGCAGTGCTGCTATGAATACCGGGGGACGAGAGACCCAGTACTTC
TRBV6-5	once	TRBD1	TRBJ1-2	CASSPTGLNGYTF	TGTGCCAGCAGTCCGACAGGGCTTAATGGCTACACCTTC
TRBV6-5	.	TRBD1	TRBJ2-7	CASSWGQALEQYF	TGTGCCAGCAGTTGGGGACAGGCGTTGGAGCAGTACTTC
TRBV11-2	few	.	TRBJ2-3	CAAAGGYRTDTQYF	TGTGCCGCAGCTGGCGGTTACCGCACAGATACGCAGTATTTT
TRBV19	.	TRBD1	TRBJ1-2	CASTQPGQDIYGYTF	TGTGCCAGTACCCAACCCGGACAGGATATCTATGGCTACACCTTC
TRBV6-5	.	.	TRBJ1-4	CASSYLPDSEKLFF	TGTGCCAGCAGTTACCTCCCGGATTCCGAAAAACTGTTTTTT
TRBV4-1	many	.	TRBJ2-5	CASSQVFETQYF	TGCGCCAGCAGCCAAGTGTTCGAGACCCAGTACTTC
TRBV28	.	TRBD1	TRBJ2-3	CASSLFQGAPSTDTQYF	TGTGCCAGCAGTTTATTTCAGGGGGCACCTAGCACAGATACGCAGTATTTT
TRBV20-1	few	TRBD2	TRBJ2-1	CSALTSGSPNEQFF	TGCAGTGCTTTGACTAGCGGGAGTCCCAATGAGCAGTTCTTC
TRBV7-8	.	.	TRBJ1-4	CASSFLGFVANEKLFF	TGTGCCAGCAGCTTTTTGGGGTTTGTCGCTAATGAAAAACTGTTTTTT